The clone carrying this TCR beta chain has a handful of counts. What it binds is not known. The repertoire was sequenced with immunoSEQ multiplex PCR; TCRdb's copy has only in-frame clones and lacks some. This table holds roughly 150,000 clones, roughly nine tenths found once. The CDR3 spans 14 residues. CDR1 is SGHAT, CDR2 FQNNGV, per germline. Trimming removed 5 bases from V and 3 bases from J; junction bases left unmatched: 5. The sample is drawn from a study of cytomegalovirus exposure and HLA in healthy donors. Looking at the study overall: According to later analysis, the same platform produced the 120 validation and under 700 first-cohort repertoires.

General observations from the study: TCR sequences were mostly rare, though some public TCRs occurred in many donors. The authors enumerated roughly 160 TCR beta chains as linked to cytomegalovirus. Cytomegalovirus status was reportedly diagnosed by the classifier with high sensitivity and specificity.

Sequenced sample: PBMCs. The clonotype originates from a woman in her late teens or twenties in good health and CMV-seropositive. The gene calls are TRBV11-2 and TRBJ2-7; 9 bases match TRBD1. CDR3 DNA sequence: TGTGCCAGCAGCCGCGGACAGGGGAACTACGAGCAGTACTTC. As protein: CASSRGQGNYEQYF.